What follows describes a single TCR beta chain. The antigen is undetermined. This specimen belongs to a study of cytomegalovirus exposure and HLA in healthy donors. Findings and caveats of the study: Immune exposure information comprised only CMV serostatus. As a later analysis revealed, most CMV-associated TCR beta chains appeared HLA-restricted.

Researchers ran the PCR with 60 Vbeta and 13 Jbeta primers. Measured with immunoSEQ multiplex PCR; TCRdb has only the in-frame clones, and not every one. The table shows about 280,000 clones, with roughly 90% occurring only once. The sequenced sample consisted of PBMCs. The TCR originated in a woman between 18 and 29 years old in good health and CMV-seronegative.

The chain's CDR3 is CAWRGDRRAEAFF. The CDR3 DNA follows: TGTGCCTGGAGGGGGGACAGAAGAGCTGAAGCTTTCTTT. The chain links TRBV30 to TRBJ1-1; TRBD1 aligns across 7 bases. The CDR3 extends over 13 amino acids. The V and J ends lost 3 bases and 6 bases, in that order; junction bases with no gene match: 7. CDR1 and CDR2 from the germline V gene are GTSNPN and SVGIG (reference sequence). The full variable domain, its missing parts supplied by reference TRBV30 and TRBJ1-1, is SQTIHQWPATLVQPVGSPLSLECTVEGTSNPNLYWYRQAAGRGLQLLFYSVGIGQISSEVPQNLSASRPQDRQFILSSKKLLLSDSGFYLCAWRGDRRAEAFFGQGTRLTVV.